Below, 17 T cell receptor beta chains from the same sample are listed, as sequenced in a study of cytomegalovirus exposure and HLA in healthy donors. Primers: 60 Vbeta forward and 13 Jbeta reverse. TCRdb's table, derived via immunoSEQ multiplex PCR, lists solely in-frame clones and lacks some. This sample's table has 100,000 to 150,000 clones. Sequencing was done on a sample of PBMCs. The receptors were gathered from a woman between 35 and 50 years old in good health and CMV-seronegative.

The rearrangement uses TRBV7-3 and TRBJ2-1; maybe TRBD2 (6 bases). V gave up 3 bases and J gave up 3 bases, with 15 bases separating them. Germline lookup yields CDR1 SGHTA and CDR2 FQGTGA. The CDR3 runs to 16 residues. This CDR3 is CASSLGTGGVYNEQFF. For the CDR3, the DNA is TGTGCCAGCAGCTTGGGCACGGGCGGGGTCTACAATGAGCAGTTCTTC.

The V call is TRBV6-6, the J call TRBJ1-3; D possibly corresponds to TRBD1 (5 bases). V lost 6 bases, J lost 8 bases, and 17 bases lay in between. The germline V gene encodes CDR1 MNHNY and CDR2 SVGAGI (reference sequence). The CDR3 length is 14 residues. Here the CDR3 reads CASRLRGTGDTIYF. The CDR3 DNA follows: TGTGCCAGCAGATTACGAGGGACGGGGGACACCATATATTTT.

The rearrangement uses TRBV4-2 and TRBJ1-6; no clear D. The CDR3 contains 16 residues. The germline V gene has CDR1 LGHNA and CDR2 YNFKEQ. V lost 1 base and J lost 6, with 13 bases in between. The CDR3: CASSQAGSRFNSPLHF. DNA for the CDR3: TGTGCCAGCAGCCAAGCAGGAAGTCGATTTAATTCACCCCTCCACTTT.

The chain links TRBV7-3 to TRBJ1-2; 9 bases align to TRBD1. The CDR3 covers 19 residues. The germline V gene has CDR1 SGHTA and CDR2 FQGTGA. The junction had 20 bases not matched to a gene; V was cut back by 5 bases and J by 4 bases. The CDR3 coding sequence is TGTGCCAGCAGCCGTACTCCAAACCTCCGGGACAGGGAAATCTATGGCTACACCTTC. Protein product: CASSRTPNLRDREIYGYTF.

This sequence joins TRBV6-5 and TRBJ2-2; a weak D match, TRBD1 (5 bases). Germline assignment: CDR1 MNHEY and CDR2 SVGAGI. There are 16 residues in the CDR3. Trimming pared 0 bases from V and 0 bases from J, leaving 8 bases between. DNA of the CDR3: TGTGCCAGCAGTTACTCTAGGACAACGAACACCGGGGAGCTGTTTTTT. Its translation: CASSYSRTTNTGELFF.

The chain employs TRBV19 and TRBJ1-1; 9 positions agree with TRBD1. The CDR3 spans 14 residues. CDR1 and CDR2 (germline): LNHDA, SQIVND (reference sequence). V lost 6 bases, J lost 8 bases, and 10 bases stayed unmatched. The CDR3 nucleotides read TGTGCCAGTAGCGTACAGGGGGCACGATCGGAAGCTTTCTTT. Its protein is CASSVQGARSEAFF.

CDR3 sequence: CASSGQGGGGYTF. CDR3 DNA: TGCGCCAGCAGTGGACAGGGCGGTGGGGGCTACACCTTC. The chain combines TRBV5-1 with TRBJ1-2, with TRBD1 identical over 8 bases. V lost 5 bases and J lost 8; bases outside the gene matches: 8. CDR1 is SGHRS, CDR2 YFSETQ, per germline. CDR3 size: 13 residues.

This chain uses TRBV19 with TRBJ1-1; D may be TRBD1 (6 bases). The CDR3 is 13 amino acids. CDR1 is LNHDA and CDR2 is SQIVND in the germline V gene (reference sequence). Trimming took 5 bases from V and 1 from J, leaving 8 bases between them. The CDR3 here is CASSYRENTEAFF. CDR3 DNA sequence: TGTGCCAGTAGTTACAGGGAGAACACTGAAGCTTTCTTT.

V gene TRBV7-6 combines with J gene TRBJ1-2; D is perhaps TRBD1 (5 bases). The CDR3 consists of 14 residues. Trimming cost V 1 base and J 7 bases, with 13 bases left between them. In germline, CDR1 is SGHVS, CDR2 FNYEAQ. CDR3 in DNA: TGTGCCAGCAGCTTAGTATCCGGGGGTGGTGGCTACACCTTC. As protein: CASSLVSGGGGYTF.

CDR3: CASRRPATGDYEQYF. The CDR3, as DNA: TGTGCCAGCAGGCGCCCCGCGACAGGGGATTACGAGCAGTACTTC. The V call is TRBV7-2, the J call TRBJ2-7, with TRBD1 identical over 8 bases. CDR1 SGHTA and CDR2 FQGNSA come from the germline V gene. The CDR3 runs 15 residues. V shed 6 bases, J shed 4 bases, and the junction held 11 bases outside the gene matches.

The genes are TRBV19 and TRBJ2-1, with 9 bases that match TRBD1. The V segment lost 5 bases and the J segment 6 bases; nucleotides outside the gene matches: 2. Germline loops: CDR1 LNHDA, CDR2 SQIVND (reference sequence). The CDR3 is 13 residues long. The CDR3 is CASSWDRVNEQFF. CDR3 bases: TGTGCCAGTAGTTGGGACAGGGTCAATGAGCAGTTCTTC.

The chain joins TRBV5-5 to TRBJ1-1; D gene unclear. Looked up from germline, CDR1 is SGHKS and CDR2 is YYEKEE (reference sequence). Trimming shortened V by 2 bases and J by 6 bases, and 11 bases separated the two germline ends. There are 13 residues in the CDR3. As DNA, the CDR3 is TGTGCCAGCAGCTTCAGTGGCGAGGCTGAAGCTTTCTTT. It is translated as CASSFSGEAEAFF. Drawing the rest from reference TRBV5-5 and TRBJ1-1, the complete variable domain is DAGVTQSPTHLIKTRGQQVTLRCSPISGHKSVSWYQQVLGQGPQFIFQYYEKEERGRGNFPDRFSARQFPNYSSELNVNALLLGDSALYLCASSFSGEAEAFFGQGTRLTVV.

J is TRBJ2-7 and V is TRBV10-3; 8 bases map to TRBD1. The V segment lost 10 bases and the J segment 7 bases; nucleotides outside the gene matches: 12. The CDR3 is 13 residues long. CDR1 is ENHRY and CDR2 is SYGVKD in the germline V gene. CDR3 DNA sequence: TGTGCCAGTCGACAGGGGCCCGTAGGAGAGCAGTACTTC. Translating gives CASRQGPVGEQYF.

The chain employs TRBV2 and TRBJ2-7, with a weak D call TRBD1 (6 bases). The length of the CDR3 is 17 residues. The ends were cut back, 2 bases at V and 0 bases at J, with 17 bases in the middle. Germline V CDR1 and CDR2: SNHLY, FYNNEI. CDR3 amino acids: CASSELIGTLSSYEQYF. The CDR3 DNA is TGTGCCAGCAGTGAATTAATCGGGACATTGAGCTCCTACGAGCAGTACTTC.

This chain connects TRBV2 to TRBJ1-4; D unclear. This CDR3 is built from 13 residues. Germline lookup yields CDR1 SNHLY and CDR2 FYNNEI. With 6 bases removed from V and 5 bases from J, the gap between germline ends came to 10 bases. CDR3 coding DNA: TGTGCCAGCAGCTTCAGCGGGAATGAAAAACTGTTTTTT. Translated, it gives CASSFSGNEKLFF.

This chain uses TRBV5-1 with TRBJ1-1; the D is unclear. The V end was cut by 5 bases, the J end by 1 base, with 9 bases between. Germline CDR1 SGHRS, CDR2 YFSETQ. CDR3 length: 13 amino acids. CDR3 residues: CASSNFGNTEAFF. As DNA, the CDR3 is TGCGCCAGCAGTAACTTTGGGAACACTGAAGCTTTCTTT.

For this clone: At one end the junction does not follow the germline gene, possibly because of a read error. This chain links TRBV19 with TRBJ1-6, with D possibly TRBD1 on 6 matching bases. This CDR3 has 16 residues. From germline, CDR1 is LNHDA and CDR2 SQIVND (reference sequence). CDR3 sequence (DNA): TGTGCCAGTAGTTTAGACGGTACAGGGCGGAATTCACCCCTCCACTTT. It specifies CASSLDGTGRNSPLHF.